These 7 T cell receptor beta chains were sequenced from one sample in a study of blood T cell repertoires in COVID-19. Measured with immunoSEQ multiplex PCR; TCRdb has only the in-frame clones, and not every one. The data show tens of thousands of clones, with 70% to 90% seen just once and roughly three fifths held by the top ten. Sequenced material: peripheral blood. These TCRs come from a man in his 70s with acute or convalescent COVID-19.

The chain recombines TRBV9 with TRBJ2-1; 8 positions agree with TRBD2. CDR3 size: 15 residues. V shed 4 bases, J shed 5 bases, and the junction held 8 bases outside the gene matches. The germline V gene encodes CDR1 SGDLS and CDR2 YYNGEE. CDR3 in amino acids: CASSSTGTSNNEQFF. The CDR3 DNA reads as TGTGCCAGCAGCTCCACCGGGACTAGTAACAATGAGCAGTTCTTC.

This clone was recorded a few times. The chain joins TRBV11-2 to TRBJ1-4, with TRBD1 matching over 8 bases. The V gene's germline CDR1 is SGHAT and CDR2 FQNNGV. V dropped 1 base and J dropped 6; count of bases not matched to a gene: 4. The length of the CDR3 is 15 residues. The CDR3 DNA is TGTGCCAGCAGCTTAGGGGACAGGAGATATGAAAAACTGTTTTTT. Translation gives CASSLGDRRYEKLFF.

The chain carries TRBV7-8 and TRBJ1-1; TRBD1 is a possible D gene (5 bases). Between the trimmed V and J ends, which lost 1 base and 0 bases, there was a span of 6 bases. This CDR3 has 14 residues. Germline lookup yields CDR1 SGHVS and CDR2 FQNEAQ. In DNA form, the CDR3 reads TGTGCCAGCAGCTTAGACAGGTTGAACACTGAAGCTTTCTTT. Translated: CASSLDRLNTEAFF.

There are a few counts of this clone. The V call is TRBV18, the J call TRBJ1-1; tentatively, D is TRBD1 (6 bases). Per germline, CDR1 KGHSH and CDR2 LQKENI. V dropped 2 bases and J dropped 4 bases, with 14 bases sitting between them. The CDR3 is made up of 15 amino acids. CDR3 residues: CASSPISGVPTEAFF. In nucleotides, the CDR3 is TGTGCCAGCTCACCAATATCAGGGGTTCCCACTGAAGCTTTCTTT.

The rearrangement links TRBV4-2 to TRBJ1-2; D is unresolved. This CDR3 is built from 16 residues. Trimming stripped 4 bases from V and 6 bases from J, with 21 bases between. The germline CDR1 and CDR2 sequences are LGHNA and YNFKEQ. The chain's CDR3 is CASSLNLLDTVDGYTF. As DNA, the CDR3 is TGTGCCAGCAGCCTTAACTTATTAGACACAGTCGATGGCTACACCTTC.

This clone occurred a few times. This sequence joins TRBV7-8 and TRBJ2-7, with TRBD2 matching 13 bases. The CDR3 sequence is 15 residues long. The J segment lost 4 bases and the V segment lost 5 bases, leaving 5 bases of the junction unmatched. CDR1 is SGHVS and CDR2 is FQNEAQ in the germline V gene. In DNA, the CDR3 is TGTGCCAGCAGCCGAGGACTAGCGGGAGAATACGAGCAGTACTTC. It yields the protein CASSRGLAGEYEQYF.

This chain links TRBV21-1 with TRBJ1-5; TRBD1 is taken as the D call from the table, unchecked against the DNA. TRBV21-1 corresponds to a pseudogene. This CDR3 has 13 residues. CDR3 in DNA: TGTGCCCCGGGACAGGGAAAGAATCAGCCCCAGCATTTT. It translates to CAPGQGKNQPQHF.